Following are 9 T cell receptor beta chains from one sample sequenced in a study of blood T cell repertoires in COVID-19. Clones were read by immunoSEQ multiplex PCR, and TCRdb kept only the in-frame ones, dropping some. This sample has about 280,000 clones, with roughly 85% found just once. Sequenced input: peripheral blood. The receptors derive from a man aged 50 or older with active or convalescent COVID-19.

This sequence joins TRBV9 and TRBJ1-1, with D possibly TRBD1 on 6 matching bases. The CDR3 sequence is 15 residues long. Germline V lookup: CDR1 SGDLS, CDR2 YYNGEE. Trimming took 3 bases from V and 1 from J, leaving 13 bases between them. The CDR3 region has the DNA TGTGCCAGCAGCGCGGGGGGGCAGGGGAACACTGAAGCTTTCTTT. It yields the protein CASSAGGQGNTEAFF.

This clone occurred a few times. J is TRBJ2-3 and V is TRBV7-3; 10 nucleotides agree with TRBD2. Germline CDR1 and CDR2: SGHTA and FQGTGA. This CDR3 has 21 amino acids. V shed 5 bases, J shed 8 bases, and the junction held 28 bases outside the gene matches. The CDR3 bases are TGTGCCAGCAGCCTCCCCGGAGGGCCACTCACTAGCGGGACACAAAGGGGTACGCAGTATTTT. Protein sequence: CASSLPGGPLTSGTQRGTQYF.

V and J are TRBV20-1 and TRBJ2-7; a weak D match, TRBD2 (5 bases). Trimming shortened V by 3 bases and J by 5 bases, and 14 bases separated the two germline ends. The CDR3 runs 13 residues. Germline V gives CDR1 DFQATT, CDR2 SNEGSKA (reference sequence). This chain's CDR3 is CSASTGVRDEQYF. The CDR3 DNA reads as TGCAGTGCTAGTACCGGGGTCCGGGACGAGCAGTACTTC.

The rearrangement uses TRBV28 and TRBJ2-1, with 7 nucleotides matching TRBD1. Germline CDR1 MDHEN, CDR2 SYDVKM. The V gene end was trimmed by 4 bases and the J gene end by 6 bases; junction bases not matched to a gene: 9. The CDR3 consists of 15 residues. The CDR3 sequence: CASSSLLDRVNEQFF. CDR3 DNA: TGTGCCAGCAGTTCTCTACTAGACAGGGTCAATGAGCAGTTCTTC.

This chain connects TRBV2 to TRBJ1-3; 8 nucleotides agree with TRBD1. V shed 8 bases, J shed 0 bases, and the junction held 24 bases outside the gene matches. The CDR3 is made up of 21 amino acids. Germline values: CDR1 SNHLY, CDR2 FYNNEI. In DNA, the CDR3 is TGTGCCAGCCGTCCATCCTGGGGCACGCAGGGGGCTAGAAACTCTGGAAACACCATATATTTT. Its translation is CASRPSWGTQGARNSGNTIYF. Drawing the rest from reference TRBV2 and TRBJ1-3, the complete variable domain is EPEVTQTPSHQVTQMGQEVILRCVPISNHLYFYWYRQILGQKVEFLVSFYNNEISEKSEIFDDQFSVERPDGSNFTLKIRSTKLEDSAMYFCASRPSWGTQGARNSGNTIYFGEGSWLTVV.

The V and J genes are TRBV14 and TRBJ2-6; weak D call: TRBD2 (5 bases). Germline assignment: CDR1 SGHDN and CDR2 FVKESK. The ends were cut back, 5 bases at V and 0 bases at J, with 17 bases in the middle. The CDR3 contains 18 residues. The CDR3 sequence: CASSFGVLSTSGANVLTF. The CDR3 DNA reads TGTGCCAGCAGCTTCGGGGTCTTATCTACCTCTGGGGCCAACGTCCTGACTTTC.

This chain joins TRBV4-3 and TRBJ2-1; 12 bases line up with TRBD2. This CDR3 contains 15 residues. V was clipped by 6 bases and J by 1 base; unmatched bases: 1. CDR1 and CDR2 (germline): LGHNA, YSLEER. CDR3 nucleotide sequence: TGCGCCAGCAGTCTAGCGGGAGGGTCCTACAATGAGCAGTTCTTC. This codes for CASSLAGGSYNEQFF.

The genes are TRBV11-2 and TRBJ2-3; tentative D call: TRBD1 (7 bases). V was pared by 1 base and J by 4 bases, with 15 bases between. The germline V gene encodes CDR1 SGHAT and CDR2 FQNNGV. The CDR3 is 16 residues long. As DNA, the CDR3 is TGTGCCAGCAGCTTAGGCCCCAGGGGGGTTTCAGATACGCAGTATTTT. Protein sequence: CASSLGPRGVSDTQYF.

The sample holds a few counts of this clone. The chain carries TRBV2 and TRBJ1-6; D not resolved. Per germline, CDR1 SNHLY and CDR2 FYNNEI. This CDR3 is 13 amino acids long. Trimming removed 5 bases from V and 0 bases from J, with 2 bases in between. The CDR3 DNA sequence: TGTGCCAGCAGTCTCTCCTATAATTCACCCCTCCACTTT. It is translated as CASSLSYNSPLHF.